The 29 T cell receptor beta chains listed next were all sequenced from one sample in a study of Ad26.COV2.S vaccination and SARS-CoV-2 variants. Treatment given: about 20 received Ad26.COV2.S at low or high dose, single or two shots; roughly five received placebo; per-sample allocation not given. Day 63 after the first vaccine or placebo injection was the time point for sampling. Here immunoSEQ multiplex PCR was the method, and the copy in TCRdb shows in-frame clones only, minus some. Of a few hundred thousand clones listed, roughly 91% are singletons. Here the sequenced sample was peripheral blood, taken in a trial of Ad26.COV2.S vaccine versus placebo. These receptors all stem from a person aged 18-65 years who received the Ad26.COV2.S COVID-19 vaccine or a placebo.

The chain carries TRBV7-9 and TRBJ1-2; possibly TRBD1 for D (6 bases). The CDR3 totals 15 residues. V lost 0 bases and J lost 4, with 12 bases in between. CDR1 SEHNR and CDR2 FQNEAQ come from the germline V gene (reference sequence). The CDR3 bases are TGTGCCAGCAGCTTAGCGTCGGGGGGCAGCTATGGCTACACCTTC. It specifies CASSLASGGSYGYTF.

The rearrangement uses TRBV12-3 or TRBV12-4 and TRBJ2-1; D is unclear. The V end was cut by 6 bases, the J end by 8 bases, with 8 bases between. The CDR3 sequence is 11 residues long. The CDR3 DNA reads TGTGCCAGCAGGAGTAGAGATGAGCAGTTCTTC. This translates into CASRSRDEQFF.

V usage is TRBV10-3 and J usage is TRBJ1-2, with 12 bases matching TRBD1. The junction had 8 bases not matched to a gene; V was cut back by 2 bases and J by 7 bases. The CDR3 length is 16 residues. Germline CDR1 is ENHRY and CDR2 is SYGVKD. The CDR3 sequence is CAISERDRGPLFGYTF. The CDR3 bases are TGTGCCATCAGTGAGCGGGACAGGGGGCCGCTCTTTGGCTACACCTTC.

The table lists this clone with a count of one. V and J are TRBV6-5 and TRBJ1-1; 8 positions agree with TRBD1. Unmatched junction bases numbered 3, after V lost 2 bases and J lost 10 bases. Germline CDR1 reads MNHEY; CDR2 reads SVGAGI. There are 12 residues in the CDR3. DNA of the CDR3: TGTGCCAGCAGTTACCTTGGACAGGGAGCTTTCTTT. This codes for CASSYLGQGAFF.

CDR3 DNA sequence: TGCGCCAGCAGCTTATCAGGGACATTAAACACCGGGGAGCTGTTTTTT. Amino acid sequence: CASSLSGTLNTGELFF. The chain combines TRBV5-1 with TRBJ2-2; TRBD1 might be the D (6 bases). There are 16 residues in the CDR3. Germline-derived CDR1 and CDR2 are SGHRS and YFSETQ. V shed 2 bases and J shed 2 bases, with 13 bases lying between them.

CDR3 DNA: TGTGCCAGCAGCTTGGACAGCCTATTTTTGTCCCTCCACTTT. It codes for CASSLDSLFLSLHF. The V and J genes are TRBV5-5 and TRBJ1-6; D is ambiguous. The CDR3 sequence is 14 residues long. Germline lookup yields CDR1 SGHKS and CDR2 YYEKEE (reference sequence). Between the trimmed V and J ends, which lost 0 bases and 14 bases, there was a span of 15 bases.

This chain uses TRBV5-6 with TRBJ1-1; D unresolved. This CDR3 comprises 14 residues. The germline V gene encodes CDR1 SGHDT and CDR2 YYEEEE. Trimming left V 0 bases short and J 6 bases short, with 12 bases between. The CDR3 sequence is CASSLESTWAEAFF. CDR3 bases: TGTGCCAGCAGCTTGGAGTCTACCTGGGCTGAAGCTTTCTTT.

This chain joins TRBV5-1 and TRBJ1-3; 11 bases map to TRBD1. J was trimmed by 3 bases and V by 4 bases; bases with no gene match: 12. The CDR3 covers 18 residues. Germline V lookup: CDR1 SGHRS, CDR2 YFSETQ. The CDR3 loop reads CASSPQGQGEFDGNTIYF. The CDR3 bases are TGCGCCAGCAGCCCCCAGGGACAGGGGGAGTTCGATGGAAACACCATATATTTT.

V usage is TRBV27 and J usage is TRBJ1-6, with 11 bases identical to TRBD1. The germline V gene has CDR1 MNHEY and CDR2 SMNVEV (reference sequence). The CDR3 runs to 14 residues. V shed 5 bases, J shed 10 bases, and the junction held 4 bases outside the gene matches. CDR3 in DNA: TGTGCCAGCAGTATGGGACAGGGGGTGTCACCCCTCCACTTT. It yields the protein CASSMGQGVSPLHF.

The CDR3 region is CASSLTGTSTDTQYF. The CDR3 bases are TGCGCCAGCAGCTTGACAGGGACTAGCACAGATACGCAGTATTTT. The chain employs TRBV5-1 and TRBJ2-3, with D possibly called TRBD1 or TRBD2 (6 bases each). V was pared by 1 base and J by 0 bases, with 9 bases between. The CDR3 sequence is 15 residues long. Germline V gene sequence: CDR1 SGHRS, CDR2 YFSETQ.

The chain is built from TRBV19 and TRBJ2-7; 9 bases align to TRBD1. The CDR3 length is 13 residues. Trimming took 8 bases from V and 0 from J; bases not matched to a gene: 2. Germline V lookup: CDR1 LNHDA, CDR2 SQIVND (reference sequence). CDR3 bases: TGTGCCAGTTCACAGGGGGCCTCCTACGAGCAGTACTTC. Translation gives CASSQGASYEQYF.

The V gene is TRBV18, the J gene TRBJ1-2; tentative D call: TRBD1 (6 bases). From germline, CDR1 is KGHSH and CDR2 LQKENI. The CDR3 covers 14 residues. Deletions cut 3 bases from V and 8 bases from J, with 16 bases between. In DNA, the CDR3 is TGTGCCAGCTCACCCTCCGGGACACCCTCAGGCTACACCTTC. This encodes CASSPSGTPSGYTF.

The rearrangement uses TRBV20-1 and TRBJ1-4; D unclear. Trimming stripped 3 bases from V and 8 bases from J, with 4 bases between. CDR3 length: 10 residues. The germline CDR1 and CDR2 sequences are DFQATT and SNEGSKA (reference sequence). The CDR3 sequence: CSASEEKLFF. CDR3 nucleotide sequence: TGCAGTGCTAGTGAGGAAAAACTGTTTTTT.

This clone was detected a few times. The genes are TRBV29-1 and TRBJ2-1; 12 bases match TRBD2. The V gene end was trimmed by 6 bases and the J gene end by 7 bases; junction bases not matched to a gene: 7. The CDR3 totals 14 residues. Germline V gene sequence: CDR1 SQVTM, CDR2 ANQGSEA. The CDR3 nucleotides are TGCAGCGTCCCCGGACTAGCGGGGCTTAATGAGCAGTTCTTC. It translates to CSVPGLAGLNEQFF.

The J gene is TRBJ1-2, the V gene TRBV9; D is perhaps TRBD1 (5 bases). The germline V gene encodes CDR1 SGDLS and CDR2 YYNGEE. V was pared by 0 bases and J by 8 bases, with 14 bases between. The CDR3 spans 14 residues. The DNA for the CDR3 is TGTGCCAGCAGCGTAGTCGAGGGGACGCAAGGCTACACCTTC. Residues: CASSVVEGTQGYTF.

The V gene is TRBV5-6, the J gene TRBJ1-3; 7 bases match TRBD1. This CDR3 contains 15 residues. Germline V gives CDR1 SGHDT, CDR2 YYEEEE. With 4 bases clipped from V and 2 bases from J, the junction kept 6 bases outside the gene matches. The CDR3 DNA reads as TGTGCCAGCAGCCTACAGGGGAGGCCTGGAAACACCATATATTTT. Translating gives CASSLQGRPGNTIYF.

V is TRBV25-1 and J is TRBJ1-4, with a weak D call TRBD1 (5 bases). This CDR3 is built from 16 residues. Per germline, CDR1 MGHDK and CDR2 SYGVNS. Trimming pared 3 bases from V and 7 bases from J, leaving 18 bases between. The CDR3 DNA reads as TGTGCCAGCAGTGACGCCCTGGGGCTCTGTGGTGAAAAACTGTTTTTT. Translating it yields CASSDALGLCGEKLFF.

The rearrangement links TRBV4-1 to TRBJ2-7; 8 bases fit TRBD1. V gave up 1 base and J gave up 1 base; unmatched junction bases: 6. Germline V lookup: CDR1 MGHRA, CDR2 YSYEKL. The CDR3 consists of 16 residues. CDR3 region: CASSQGWTGTSYEQYF. The CDR3 bases are TGCGCCAGCAGCCAAGGCTGGACAGGGACATCCTACGAGCAGTACTTC.

The sample holds a few counts of this clone. V gene TRBV9 combines with J gene TRBJ2-7; the match to TRBD1 covers 8 bases. Germline V CDR1 and CDR2: SGDLS, YYNGEE. V trimming: 3 bases; J trimming: 3 bases; junction bases outside the gene matches: 5. The CDR3 is 14 amino acids. Written as DNA, the CDR3 is TGTGCCAGCAGCGGCCGGGACAGGTTCTACGAGCAGTACTTC. Translation gives CASSGRDRFYEQYF. Supplemented by reference TRBV9 and TRBJ2-7, the full variable domain reads DSGVTQTPKHLITATGQRVTLRCSPRSGDLSVYWYQQSLDQGLQFLIQYYNGEERAKGNILERFSAQQFPDLHSELNLSSLELGDSALYFCASSGRDRFYEQYFGPGTRLTVT.

The table lists this clone with a count of one. This chain joins TRBV19 and TRBJ1-2; D uncertain. V dropped 6 bases and J dropped 10 bases, with 18 bases sitting between them. The CDR3 has 13 residues. CDR1 and CDR2 from the germline V gene are LNHDA and SQIVND (reference sequence). Here the CDR3 reads CASRQPPFGVYTF. CDR3 sequence (DNA): TGTGCCAGTAGACAGCCGCCGTTCGGTGTCTACACCTTC.

This clone occurred many times. This chain connects TRBV5-1 to TRBJ1-6; D uncertain. Trimming pared 3 bases from V and 7 bases from J, leaving 17 bases between. The CDR3 consists of 16 residues. Germline V lookup: CDR1 SGHRS, CDR2 YFSETQ. The CDR3 reads CASSSFSETPNSPLHF. CDR3 in DNA: TGCGCCAGCAGCTCATTCAGCGAAACACCCAATTCACCCCTCCACTTT.

This clone has a handful of counts. The gene calls are TRBV24-1 and TRBJ2-2; 7 bases line up with TRBD2. J gave up 2 bases and V 8 bases, and 4 bases lay outside the gene matches. Germline CDR1 KGHDR, CDR2 SFDVKD. The CDR3 spans 14 residues. The CDR3 nucleotides are TGTGCCACCAAGGGAGGGATTAACACCGGGGAGCTGTTTTTT. Translation: CATKGGINTGELFF.

This clone was seen once. The chain recombines TRBV5-1 with TRBJ1-2, with TRBD1 matching over 8 bases. Per the germline V gene, CDR1 is SGHRS and CDR2 is YFSETQ. The CDR3 spans 23 residues. Unmatched junction bases numbered 30, after V lost 5 bases and J lost 0 bases. CDR3 nucleotides: TGCGCCAGCAGAGGGTGGACAGGGAACAGCGAACCTGCGGGCGGGAAGACTAACTATGGCTACACCTTC. It is translated as CASRGWTGNSEPAGGKTNYGYTF. Drawing the rest from reference TRBV5-1 and TRBJ1-2, the complete variable domain is KAGVTQTPRYLIKTRGQQVTLSCSPISGHRSVSWYQQTPGQGLQFLFEYFSETQRNKGNFPGRFSGRQFSNSRSEMNVSTLELGDSALYLCASRGWTGNSEPAGGKTNYGYTFGSGTRLTVV.

The rearrangement joins TRBV7-3 to TRBJ2-3, with a possible D match to TRBD2 (5 bases). The CDR3 extends over 15 amino acids. V dropped 3 bases and J dropped 1 base, with 11 bases sitting between them. The germline V gene has CDR1 SGHTA and CDR2 FQGTGA. The CDR3 loop reads CASSFNGLGTDTQYF. The CDR3 DNA sequence: TGTGCCAGCAGCTTCAACGGACTGGGCACAGATACGCAGTATTTT.

The V call is TRBV28, the J call TRBJ1-2; 8 nucleotides align to TRBD1. This CDR3 is built from 13 residues. Losses at the gene ends were 3 bases for V and 7 bases for J; bases not matched to a gene: 4. Germline assignment: CDR1 MDHEN and CDR2 SYDVKM. Here the CDR3 DNA reads TGTGCCAGCAGTTTCCACCAGGGGGCTGGCTACACCTTC. Encoded protein: CASSFHQGAGYTF.

The table lists this clone with a count of one. The sample has other DNA sequences that encode this CDR3 too. The rearrangement links TRBV11-3 to TRBJ2-7; 8 nucleotides agree with TRBD1. The germline gives CDR1 SGHNT, CDR2 YENEEA. After removal of 1 base from V and 0 bases from J, the junction contained 2 bases not matched to a gene. This CDR3 has 15 amino acids. The DNA of the CDR3 is TGTGCCAGCAGCTTAGGACAGGGGACCTCCTACGAGCAGTACTTC. Protein product: CASSLGQGTSYEQYF. Full variable domain (missing parts from reference TRBV11-3 and TRBJ2-7): EAGVVQSPRYKIIEKKQPVAFWCNPISGHNTLYWYLQNLGQGPELLIRYENEEAVDDSQLPKDRFSAERLKGVDSTLKIQPAELGDSAVYLCASSLGQGTSYEQYFGPGTRLTVT.

The chain links TRBV19 to TRBJ1-1, with D possibly matching TRBD1 (6 bases). This CDR3 contains 13 residues. Per germline, CDR1 LNHDA and CDR2 SQIVND (reference sequence). Trimming took 6 bases from V and 4 from J, leaving 12 bases between them. CDR3 in DNA: TGTGCCAGTAGGGTGCAGGGGACCACTGAAGCTTTCTTT. Amino acid sequence: CASRVQGTTEAFF.

CDR3 in DNA: TGTGCCAGCAGCTTAAATGGCCGGGGAGCCTCTGGGGCCAACGTCCTGACTTTC. It is translated as CASSLNGRGASGANVLTF. The chain carries TRBV7-3 and TRBJ2-6; D is possibly TRBD2 (5 bases). Trimming left V 1 base short and J 0 bases short, with 13 bases between. Germline V gene sequence: CDR1 SGHTA, CDR2 FQGTGA. The CDR3 runs to 18 residues.

V usage is TRBV4-1 and J usage is TRBJ1-2; a weak D match, TRBD1 (5 bases). V lost 4 bases, J lost 12 bases, and 15 bases lay in between. In germline, CDR1 is MGHRA, CDR2 YSYEKL. The CDR3 contains 12 residues. In DNA form, the CDR3 reads TGCGCCAGCAGCCTCGGGACGGACTTTAACACCTTC. It translates to CASSLGTDFNTF.